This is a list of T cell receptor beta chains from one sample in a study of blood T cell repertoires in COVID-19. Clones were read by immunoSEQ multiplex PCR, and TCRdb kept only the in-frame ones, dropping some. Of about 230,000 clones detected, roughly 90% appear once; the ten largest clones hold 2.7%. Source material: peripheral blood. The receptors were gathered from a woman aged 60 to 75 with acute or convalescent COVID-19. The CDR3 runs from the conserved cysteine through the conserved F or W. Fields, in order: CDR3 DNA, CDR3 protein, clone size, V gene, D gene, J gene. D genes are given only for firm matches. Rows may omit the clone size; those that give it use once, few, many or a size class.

cdr3_nt: TGTGCCAGTAGTATAGGTACAGTAGTTAGGAGGAGCACTGAAGCTTTCTTT; cdr3_aa: CASSIGTVVRRSTEAFF; clone_size: .; v_call: TRBV19; d_call: .; j_call: TRBJ1-1
cdr3_nt: TGTGCCAGTAGCAACAGCCATAATTCACCCCTCCACTTT; cdr3_aa: CASSNSHNSPLHF; clone_size: .; v_call: TRBV19; d_call: .; j_call: TRBJ1-6
cdr3_nt: TGCGCCAGCAGCTTGGGCCCGGGCTATAATTCACCCCTCCACTTT; cdr3_aa: CASSLGPGYNSPLHF; clone_size: .; v_call: TRBV5-1; d_call: .; j_call: TRBJ1-6
cdr3_nt: TGTGCCAGCAGTGAACGGTTGCTTCCCCTTGATGAAAAACTGTTTTTT; cdr3_aa: CASSERLLPLDEKLFF; clone_size: many; v_call: TRBV2; d_call: .; j_call: TRBJ1-4
cdr3_nt: TGTGCCAGCAGCCAAGATAAGGAAGGTAGCGGGAGGGCCCGGGAGACCCAGTACTTC; cdr3_aa: CASSQDKEGSGRARETQYF; clone_size: .; v_call: TRBV4-2; d_call: TRBD2; j_call: TRBJ2-5
cdr3_nt: TGTGCCAGTAGTGCACAGGGACGGGAGACCCAGTACTTC; cdr3_aa: CASSAQGRETQYF; clone_size: .; v_call: TRBV19; d_call: .; j_call: TRBJ2-5
cdr3_nt: TGTGCCAGTAGTTCCCAGACAGGGGGCGACACTGAAGCTTTCTTT; cdr3_aa: CASSSQTGGDTEAFF; clone_size: .; v_call: TRBV19; d_call: TRBD1; j_call: TRBJ1-1
cdr3_nt: TGCGCCAGCAGTCAAATCAGGCTAGCAGGCCACACAGATACGCAGTATTTT; cdr3_aa: CASSQIRLAGHTDTQYF; clone_size: .; v_call: TRBV23-1; d_call: .; j_call: TRBJ2-3
cdr3_nt: TGCAGCGTTGTATGGGGGCCCACTGAAGCTTTCTTT; cdr3_aa: CSVVWGPTEAFF; clone_size: .; v_call: TRBV29-1; d_call: .; j_call: TRBJ1-1
cdr3_nt: TGTGCCAGCAGCCGGGACTTCTACAATGAGCAGTTCTTC; cdr3_aa: CASSRDFYNEQFF; clone_size: .; v_call: TRBV5-5; d_call: .; j_call: TRBJ2-1
cdr3_nt: TGTGCCAGCAGCTTAATACAGGGGCGGGGGGACTATGGCTACACCTTC; cdr3_aa: CASSLIQGRGDYGYTF; clone_size: few; v_call: TRBV11-2; d_call: TRBD1; j_call: TRBJ1-2
cdr3_nt: TGTGCCAGCAGGTTTGCGCTAAGGGACAGGGATGAAAAACTGTTTTTT; cdr3_aa: CASRFALRDRDEKLFF; clone_size: .; v_call: TRBV13; d_call: TRBD1; j_call: TRBJ1-4
cdr3_nt: TGTGCCAGCTCAGAAAACTCCGGGACAGGGAGGATTCAGCCCCAGCATTTT; cdr3_aa: CASSENSGTGRIQPQHF; clone_size: few; v_call: TRBV18; d_call: TRBD1; j_call: TRBJ1-5
cdr3_nt: TGTGCCAGCAGCTCTTACGGGGGCTACGAGCAGTACTTC; cdr3_aa: CASSSYGGYEQYF; clone_size: .; v_call: TRBV7-3; d_call: .; j_call: TRBJ2-7
cdr3_nt: TGTGCCAGCAGTTCTCGGGATCCCTATGGCTACACCTTC; cdr3_aa: CASSSRDPYGYTF; clone_size: .; v_call: TRBV6-2/TRBV6-3; d_call: .; j_call: TRBJ1-2
cdr3_nt: TGTGCCAGCAGCTCGGGACTGTATGCTTACGAGCAGTACTTC; cdr3_aa: CASSSGLYAYEQYF; clone_size: few; v_call: TRBV7-2; d_call: .; j_call: TRBJ2-7
cdr3_nt: TGTGCCAGCAGCTTGGTGGAGCTGGCCTACGAGCAGTACTTC; cdr3_aa: CASSLVELAYEQYF; clone_size: .; v_call: TRBV5-6; d_call: .; j_call: TRBJ2-7
cdr3_nt: TGTGCCAGCTCACCAACAGTGGCCACTGAAGCTTTCTTT; cdr3_aa: CASSPTVATEAFF; clone_size: .; v_call: TRBV18; d_call: .; j_call: TRBJ1-1
cdr3_nt: TGTGCCAGCAGCCAAAGGTCCGGGACTAGTGCCTCCTACAATGAGCAGTTCTTC; cdr3_aa: CASSQRSGTSASYNEQFF; clone_size: .; v_call: TRBV4-2; d_call: TRBD2; j_call: TRBJ2-1
cdr3_nt: TGTGCCAGCAGCCAAGGCCGACTCTCGGGAGCTTTCTTT; cdr3_aa: CASSQGRLSGAFF; clone_size: .; v_call: TRBV3-1/TRBV3-2; d_call: .; j_call: TRBJ1-1
cdr3_nt: TGTGCCAGCAGCCCCCGGGGGTCTGGAAACACCATATATTTT; cdr3_aa: CASSPRGSGNTIYF; clone_size: .; v_call: TRBV7-9; d_call: .; j_call: TRBJ1-3
cdr3_nt: TGTGCCAGTAGTATTAGAGAGGCGAATGAAAAACTGTTTTTT; cdr3_aa: CASSIREANEKLFF; clone_size: .; v_call: TRBV19; d_call: .; j_call: TRBJ1-4
cdr3_nt: TGTGCCACCAGCACCGGGACAGGGGTTTCCTACGAGCAGTACTTC; cdr3_aa: CATSTGTGVSYEQYF; clone_size: .; v_call: TRBV15; d_call: TRBD1; j_call: TRBJ2-7
cdr3_nt: TGTGCCAGCACCCTTCGGAGCAATCAGCCCCAGCATTTT; cdr3_aa: CASTLRSNQPQHF; clone_size: .; v_call: TRBV2; d_call: .; j_call: TRBJ1-5
cdr3_nt: TGTGCCAGCAGCGCCAGCCGGAGAAACTACGAGCAGTACTTC; cdr3_aa: CASSASRRNYEQYF; clone_size: .; v_call: TRBV7-9; d_call: .; j_call: TRBJ2-7
cdr3_nt: TGTGCCAGCAGTTACTCGACGGGGAAAGAGCAGTTCTTC; cdr3_aa: CASSYSTGKEQFF; clone_size: .; v_call: TRBV6-2/TRBV6-3; d_call: .; j_call: TRBJ2-1
cdr3_nt: TGTGCCAGCAGAGCCCCGGGGGTGGGAAACACCATATATTTT; cdr3_aa: CASRAPGVGNTIYF; clone_size: once; v_call: TRBV6-5; d_call: .; j_call: TRBJ1-3
cdr3_nt: TGTGCCAGCTCAGTCTCGGGAGAGGGGACCAATTCACCCCTCCACTTT; cdr3_aa: CASSVSGEGTNSPLHF; clone_size: .; v_call: TRBV18; d_call: .; j_call: TRBJ1-6
cdr3_nt: TGTGCCTGGAACCGGGACAGGGGGCCCTACGAGCAGTACTTC; cdr3_aa: CAWNRDRGPYEQYF; clone_size: .; v_call: TRBV30; d_call: TRBD1; j_call: TRBJ2-7
cdr3_nt: TGTGCCAGCAGTTCCCGGACTAGCGGCACAGATACGCAGTATTTT; cdr3_aa: CASSSRTSGTDTQYF; clone_size: once; v_call: TRBV27; d_call: TRBD2; j_call: TRBJ2-3
cdr3_nt: TGTGCCAGCAGCCTACCAGGGGGTAGATCACCCCTCCACTTT; cdr3_aa: CASSLPGGRSPLHF; clone_size: .; v_call: TRBV7-9; d_call: TRBD1; j_call: TRBJ1-6
cdr3_nt: TGTGCCAGCAGCTTAGGATTCGGGGCAGATACGCAGTATTTT; cdr3_aa: CASSLGFGADTQYF; clone_size: .; v_call: TRBV11-2; d_call: .; j_call: TRBJ2-3
cdr3_nt: TGTGCCAGCAGTTACTCCACAGGAGTCCAAGAGACCCAGTACTTC; cdr3_aa: CASSYSTGVQETQYF; clone_size: .; v_call: TRBV6-5; d_call: .; j_call: TRBJ2-5
cdr3_nt: TGTGCCAGCAGTTTATTAGCAGGGGGCCGCAATCAGCCCCAGCATTTT; cdr3_aa: CASSLLAGGRNQPQHF; clone_size: .; v_call: TRBV27; d_call: TRBD1; j_call: TRBJ1-5
cdr3_nt: TGTGCCAGCAGTCTCGACTACACCGGGGAGCTGTTTTTT; cdr3_aa: CASSLDYTGELFF; clone_size: .; v_call: TRBV6-6; d_call: .; j_call: TRBJ2-2
cdr3_nt: TGTGCCAGCAGCCGACAGGGAGAATGGAATCAGCCCCAGCATTTT; cdr3_aa: CASSRQGEWNQPQHF; clone_size: .; v_call: TRBV6-5; d_call: TRBD1; j_call: TRBJ1-5
cdr3_nt: TGTGCCAGTAGTATCCAGAGGCAGTCCTTTGGCTACACCTTC; cdr3_aa: CASSIQRQSFGYTF; clone_size: .; v_call: TRBV19; d_call: .; j_call: TRBJ1-2
cdr3_nt: TGTGCCAGCAGTTACTCTACAGGCTCCTACAATGAGCAGTTCTTC; cdr3_aa: CASSYSTGSYNEQFF; clone_size: .; v_call: TRBV6-6; d_call: .; j_call: TRBJ2-1
cdr3_nt: TGCGCCAGCAGCTTGGGGCAGGCCCTGAACACCGGGGAGCTGTTTTTT; cdr3_aa: CASSLGQALNTGELFF; clone_size: .; v_call: TRBV5-1; d_call: .; j_call: TRBJ2-2
cdr3_nt: TGTGCCAGCAGTTTCCCAGGGATGTTTGGCTACACCTTC; cdr3_aa: CASSFPGMFGYTF; clone_size: .; v_call: TRBV27; d_call: .; j_call: TRBJ1-2
cdr3_nt: TGTGCCAGCTCACCACAGGGACTAGCGGGAGGCCCCCGCGGCGGGGAGCTGTTTTTT; cdr3_aa: CASSPQGLAGGPRGGELFF; clone_size: .; v_call: TRBV18; d_call: TRBD2; j_call: TRBJ2-2
cdr3_nt: TGTGCTAGTGGTTCCCTCCTCGATGAGCAGTTCTTC; cdr3_aa: CASGSLLDEQFF; clone_size: .; v_call: TRBV12-5; d_call: .; j_call: TRBJ2-1
cdr3_nt: TGTGCCAGCAGCTTTGCCGGGGCAGATACGCAGTATTTT; cdr3_aa: CASSFAGADTQYF; clone_size: .; v_call: TRBV7-6; d_call: .; j_call: TRBJ2-3
cdr3_nt: TGTGCCAGTAGTGTATTCGGGACAGGGAGGAACACTGAAGCTTTCTTT; cdr3_aa: CASSVFGTGRNTEAFF; clone_size: .; v_call: TRBV19; d_call: TRBD1; j_call: TRBJ1-1
cdr3_nt: TGTGCCAGCGGCCAGCGGGAGGGATCCTACGAGCAGTACTTC; cdr3_aa: CASGQREGSYEQYF; clone_size: .; v_call: TRBV3-1/TRBV3-2; d_call: TRBD2; j_call: TRBJ2-7
cdr3_nt: TGTGCCAGCAGTTCACAGGGGGACCCGGTGAACACTGAAGCTTTCTTT; cdr3_aa: CASSSQGDPVNTEAFF; clone_size: once; v_call: TRBV28; d_call: TRBD1; j_call: TRBJ1-1
cdr3_nt: TGTGCCAGCAGCGTCCTTGCGGAGAACACTGAAGCTTTCTTT; cdr3_aa: CASSVLAENTEAFF; clone_size: .; v_call: TRBV9; d_call: .; j_call: TRBJ1-1
cdr3_nt: TGTGCCAGCAGCTTAATAACAGTGGGCGGGGAGCTGTTTTTT; cdr3_aa: CASSLITVGGELFF; clone_size: .; v_call: TRBV7-9; d_call: .; j_call: TRBJ2-2
cdr3_nt: TGTGCCAGCAGCCCCTCGACCTCTCAGGCCCCGAGCTCTGGAAACACCATATATTTT; cdr3_aa: CASSPSTSQAPSSGNTIYF; clone_size: .; v_call: TRBV7-9; d_call: .; j_call: TRBJ1-3
cdr3_nt: TGTGCCAGCAGTTCCCGGACAGGGGGTACCTCACCCCTCCACTTT; cdr3_aa: CASSSRTGGTSPLHF; clone_size: .; v_call: TRBV28; d_call: TRBD1; j_call: TRBJ1-6
cdr3_nt: TGTGCCAGCAGTTTCCCCGTCCGCGGATATGGCTACACCTTC; cdr3_aa: CASSFPVRGYGYTF; clone_size: .; v_call: TRBV28; d_call: .; j_call: TRBJ1-2
cdr3_nt: TGTGCCAGCAGTTACAGTCCCGGGACAGAAGAGACCCAGTACTTC; cdr3_aa: CASSYSPGTEETQYF; clone_size: .; v_call: TRBV6-5; d_call: TRBD1; j_call: TRBJ2-5
cdr3_nt: TGTGCCAGCAGTCCACTAGGGACAGGGATGAACACTGAAGCTTTCTTT; cdr3_aa: CASSPLGTGMNTEAFF; clone_size: .; v_call: TRBV28; d_call: TRBD1; j_call: TRBJ1-1
cdr3_nt: TGTGCCAGTAGTATGGGACAGGTGTTCTACGAGCAGTACTTC; cdr3_aa: CASSMGQVFYEQYF; clone_size: .; v_call: TRBV19; d_call: TRBD1; j_call: TRBJ2-7
cdr3_nt: TGTGCCAGCAGTGAAACCCAGCGGGGGGGCCTTGAGCTGTTTTTT; cdr3_aa: CASSETQRGGLELFF; clone_size: .; v_call: TRBV6-1; d_call: TRBD2; j_call: TRBJ2-2
cdr3_nt: TGTGCCAGCTCCCCACTCCCGGGACAGGCCTATGGCTACACCTTC; cdr3_aa: CASSPLPGQAYGYTF; clone_size: .; v_call: TRBV18; d_call: TRBD1; j_call: TRBJ1-2
cdr3_nt: TGTGCCAGCAGTCGAACGGACAGGGGATTTGAAGCTTTCTTT; cdr3_aa: CASSRTDRGFEAFF; clone_size: .; v_call: TRBV25-1; d_call: TRBD1; j_call: TRBJ1-1
cdr3_nt: TGTGCCAGCAGTTACCGGGACAGGTACGAGCAGTACTTC; cdr3_aa: CASSYRDRYEQYF; clone_size: .; v_call: TRBV6-5; d_call: TRBD1; j_call: TRBJ2-7
cdr3_nt: TGTGCCAGCAGCCAGAGGGGACAGCGAGGGGAAAAACTGTTTTTT; cdr3_aa: CASSQRGQRGEKLFF; clone_size: .; v_call: TRBV14; d_call: TRBD1; j_call: TRBJ1-4